Below are 4 T cell receptor beta chains sequenced from a single sample in a study of blood T cell repertoires in COVID-19. Here immunoSEQ multiplex PCR was the method, and the copy in TCRdb shows in-frame clones only, minus some. This table holds around 130,000 clones, approximately 80% found once. Sample: peripheral blood. These receptors were obtained from a man between 40 and 49 years old with active or convalescent COVID-19.

The chain recombines TRBV25-1 with TRBJ1-1; 8 bases fit TRBD1. There are 15 residues in the CDR3. The ends lost 7 bases at V and 5 bases at J; junction bases unmatched: 12. Looked up from germline, CDR1 is MGHDK and CDR2 is SYGVNS. This CDR3 reads CASTRPGQGYTEAFF. CDR3 nucleotides: TGTGCCAGCACCCGACCTGGACAGGGATATACTGAAGCTTTCTTT.

The chain is built from TRBV9 and TRBJ2-1; 13 bases are shared with TRBD2. Looked up from germline, CDR1 is SGDLS and CDR2 is YYNGEE. V gave up 2 bases and J gave up 6 bases; unmatched junction bases: 5. The CDR3 has 16 amino acids. CDR3 in amino acids: CASSVPLAGGLNEQFF. The CDR3 DNA reads TGTGCCAGCAGCGTCCCACTAGCGGGGGGGCTCAATGAGCAGTTCTTC. The complete variable domain, with remaining parts taken from reference TRBV9 and TRBJ2-1, reads DSGVTQTPKHLITATGQRVTLRCSPRSGDLSVYWYQQSLDQGLQFLIQYYNGEERAKGNILERFSAQQFPDLHSELNLSSLELGDSALYFCASSVPLAGGLNEQFFGPGTRLTVL.

V gene TRBV5-4 combines with J gene TRBJ2-3, with TRBD1 identical over 7 bases. Germline V gives CDR1 SGHNT, CDR2 YYREEE (reference sequence). The CDR3 sequence is 15 residues long. J gave up 6 bases and V 5 bases, and 12 bases lay outside the gene matches. The CDR3 bases are TGTGCCAGCAGTCCCGACAGGGAAGAGGGGGATACGCAGTATTTT. Its translation: CASSPDREEGDTQYF.

The chain couples TRBV7-9 to TRBJ1-4, with 7 bases aligning to TRBD1. V was pared by 4 bases and J by 8 bases, with 10 bases of the junction left unmatched. The CDR3 consists of 15 residues. Germline CDR1 and CDR2: SEHNR and FQNEAQ (reference sequence). CDR3 residues: CASSSKGDRVEKLFF. CDR3 in DNA: TGTGCCAGCAGCTCAAAGGGTGACAGGGTGGAAAAACTGTTTTTT. The full variable domain, completed using reference TRBV7-9 and TRBJ1-4, is DTGVSQNPRHKITKRGQNVTFRCDPISEHNRLYWYRQTLGQGPEFLTYFQNEAQLEKSRLLSDRFSAERPKGSFSTLEIQRTEQGDSAMYLCASSSKGDRVEKLFFGSGTQLSVL.